This TCR beta chain is drawn from a study of response to subunit inactivated influenza vaccine. Study outcomes and limitations: The authors suggested that few new T cells are recruited per seasonal influenza vaccination.

The CDR3 sequence is 15 residues long. Germline CDR1 KGHSH, CDR2 LQKENI. V was trimmed by 6 bases and J by 0 bases, leaving 15 bases between them. Concerning this clonotype: No antigen is known for it.

In TCRdb, the RT-PCR reads were re-called with MiXCR into one record per CDR3 protein. The sample includes a few hundred thousand distinct CDR3 sequences, 20% to 25% of them seen just once. The J gene is TRBJ2-7, the V gene TRBV18; D gene uncertain. Sequenced here: PBMCs from blood, sampled about 20 months after vaccination. The clonotype originates from a man aged 50-75 years who received an inactivated influenza vaccine. CDR3 protein: CASSSTGQSSYEQYF. Here the CDR3 DNA reads TGTGCCAGCTCTTCCACGGGTCAGAGCTCCTACGAGCAGTACTTC.